This TCR beta chain was found in a study of blood T cell repertoires in COVID-19. Study at large: Sites in the United States, Italy and Spain provided acute and convalescent COVID-19 samples.

CDR1 SGHAT and CDR2 FQNNGV come from the germline V gene. With V trimmed by 2 bases and J by 4 bases, 8 bases remained unmatched. The CDR3 contains 17 residues. Repertoires were generated with immunoSEQ multiplex PCR, while TCRdb's copy carries only in-frame clones and drops some. The sample shows under 350,000 clones, 85% of them seen only once. This clone is a singleton in its sample. The source material was peripheral blood. The receptor's source is a human donor in a cohort sampled during active COVID-19. The chain couples TRBV11-2 to TRBJ2-1; 10 bases line up with TRBD2. The CDR3 reads CASSLRIRAGGYNEQFF. CDR3 coding DNA: TGTGCCAGCAGCTTACGGATACGAGCGGGAGGGTACAATGAGCAGTTCTTC.